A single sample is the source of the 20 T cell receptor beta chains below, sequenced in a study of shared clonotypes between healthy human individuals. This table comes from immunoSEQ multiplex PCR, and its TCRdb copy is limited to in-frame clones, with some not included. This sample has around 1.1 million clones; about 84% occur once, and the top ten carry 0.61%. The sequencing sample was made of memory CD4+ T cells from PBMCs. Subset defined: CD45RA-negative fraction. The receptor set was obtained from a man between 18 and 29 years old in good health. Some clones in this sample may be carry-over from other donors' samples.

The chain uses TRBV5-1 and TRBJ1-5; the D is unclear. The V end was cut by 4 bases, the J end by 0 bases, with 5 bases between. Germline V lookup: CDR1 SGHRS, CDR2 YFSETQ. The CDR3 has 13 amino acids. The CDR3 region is CASSRDSNQPQHF. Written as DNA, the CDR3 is TGCGCCAGCAGCCGCGATAGCAATCAGCCCCAGCATTTT. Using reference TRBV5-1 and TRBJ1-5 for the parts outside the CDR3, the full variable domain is KAGVTQTPRYLIKTRGQQVTLSCSPISGHRSVSWYQQTPGQGLQFLFEYFSETQRNKGNFPGRFSGRQFSNSRSEMNVSTLELGDSALYLCASSRDSNQPQHFGDGTRLSIL.

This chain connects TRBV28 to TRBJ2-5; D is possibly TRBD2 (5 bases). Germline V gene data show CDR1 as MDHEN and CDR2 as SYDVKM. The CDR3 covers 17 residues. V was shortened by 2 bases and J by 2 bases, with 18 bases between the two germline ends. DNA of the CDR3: TGTGCCAGCAGTTTAAGAGTTGGCGGGTTCCCTCAAGAGACCCAGTACTTC. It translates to CASSLRVGGFPQETQYF.

CDR3 protein: CASSFWYGPGRLGQFF. The DNA for the CDR3 is TGTGCCAGCAGCTTCTGGTACGGACCTGGTAGGTTAGGGCAGTTCTTC. The J gene is TRBJ2-1, the V gene TRBV11-2, with unresolved D. The CDR3 length is 16 residues. Germline values: CDR1 SGHAT, CDR2 FQNNGV. Trimming took off 3 bases at V and 12 bases at J, with 24 bases between the two ends.

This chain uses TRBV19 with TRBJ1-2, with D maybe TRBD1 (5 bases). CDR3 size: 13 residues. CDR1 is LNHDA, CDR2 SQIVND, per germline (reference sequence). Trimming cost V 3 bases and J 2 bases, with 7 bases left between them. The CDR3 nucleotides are TGTGCCAGTAGTATGGGGGTGAACTATGGCTACACCTTC. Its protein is CASSMGVNYGYTF.

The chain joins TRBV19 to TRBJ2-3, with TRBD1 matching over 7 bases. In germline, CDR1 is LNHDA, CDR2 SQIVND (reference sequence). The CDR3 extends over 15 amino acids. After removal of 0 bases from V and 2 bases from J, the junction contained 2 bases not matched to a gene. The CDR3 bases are TGTGCCAGTAGTATAGAGGGACAGCTCACAGATACGCAGTATTTT. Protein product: CASSIEGQLTDTQYF.

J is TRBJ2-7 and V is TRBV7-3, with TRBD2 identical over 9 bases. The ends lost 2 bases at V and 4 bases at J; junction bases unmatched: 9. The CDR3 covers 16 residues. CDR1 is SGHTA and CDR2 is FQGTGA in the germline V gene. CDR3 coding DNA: TGTGCCAGCAGCTTAGCTCTGGGACTAGCTGTGTACGAGCAGTACTTC. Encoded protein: CASSLALGLAVYEQYF.

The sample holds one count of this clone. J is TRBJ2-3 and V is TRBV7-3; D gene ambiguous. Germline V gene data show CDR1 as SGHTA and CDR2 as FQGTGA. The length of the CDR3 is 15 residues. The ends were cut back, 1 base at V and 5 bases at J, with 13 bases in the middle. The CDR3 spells CASSLNGNPQDTQYF. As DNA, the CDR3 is TGTGCCAGCAGCTTAAACGGAAATCCCCAAGATACGCAGTATTTT.

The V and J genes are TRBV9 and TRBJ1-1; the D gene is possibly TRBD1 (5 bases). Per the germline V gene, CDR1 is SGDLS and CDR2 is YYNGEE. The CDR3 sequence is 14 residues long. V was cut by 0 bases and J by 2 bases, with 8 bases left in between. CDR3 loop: CASSVEGRNTEAFF. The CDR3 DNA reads TGTGCCAGCAGCGTAGAGGGACGAAACACTGAAGCTTTCTTT.

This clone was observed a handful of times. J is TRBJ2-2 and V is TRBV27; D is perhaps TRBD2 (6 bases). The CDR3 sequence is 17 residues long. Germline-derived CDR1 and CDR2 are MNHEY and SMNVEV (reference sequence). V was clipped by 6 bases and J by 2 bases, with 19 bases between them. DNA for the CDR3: TGTGCCAGCAGCCTAACTCGGGGGTATCGAAACACCGGGGAGCTGTTTTTT. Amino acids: CASSLTRGYRNTGELFF.

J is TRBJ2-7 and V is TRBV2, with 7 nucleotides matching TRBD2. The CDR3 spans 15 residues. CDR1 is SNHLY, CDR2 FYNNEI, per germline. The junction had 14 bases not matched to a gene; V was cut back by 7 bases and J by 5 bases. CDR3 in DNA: TGTGCCAGCACCGGCGGGCTAGCGGCATTGGACGAGCAGTACTTC. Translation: CASTGGLAALDEQYF. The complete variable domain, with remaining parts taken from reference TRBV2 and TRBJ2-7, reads EPEVTQTPSHQVTQMGQEVILRCVPISNHLYFYWYRQILGQKVEFLVSFYNNEISEKSEIFDDQFSVERPDGSNFTLKIRSTKLEDSAMYFCASTGGLAALDEQYFGPGTRLTVT.

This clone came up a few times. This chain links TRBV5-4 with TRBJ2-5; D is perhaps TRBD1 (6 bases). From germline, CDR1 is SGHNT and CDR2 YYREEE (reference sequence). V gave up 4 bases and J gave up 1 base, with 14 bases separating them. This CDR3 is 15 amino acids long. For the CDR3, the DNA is TGTGCCAGCAGCACTTCACAGGGCCTCCAAGAGACCCAGTACTTC. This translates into CASSTSQGLQETQYF.

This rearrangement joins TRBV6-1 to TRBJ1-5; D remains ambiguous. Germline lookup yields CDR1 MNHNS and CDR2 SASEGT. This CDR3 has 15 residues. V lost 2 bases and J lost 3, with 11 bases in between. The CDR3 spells CASSESGRNNQPQHF. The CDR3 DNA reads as TGTGCCAGCAGTGAATCGGGTCGAAACAATCAGCCCCAGCATTTT.

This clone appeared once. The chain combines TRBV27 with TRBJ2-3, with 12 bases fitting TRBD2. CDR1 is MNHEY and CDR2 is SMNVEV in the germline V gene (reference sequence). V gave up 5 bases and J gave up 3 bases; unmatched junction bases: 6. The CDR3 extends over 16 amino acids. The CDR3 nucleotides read TGTGCCAGCAGTAGACTAGCGGGAGCGGCAACAGATACGCAGTATTTT. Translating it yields CASSRLAGAATDTQYF.

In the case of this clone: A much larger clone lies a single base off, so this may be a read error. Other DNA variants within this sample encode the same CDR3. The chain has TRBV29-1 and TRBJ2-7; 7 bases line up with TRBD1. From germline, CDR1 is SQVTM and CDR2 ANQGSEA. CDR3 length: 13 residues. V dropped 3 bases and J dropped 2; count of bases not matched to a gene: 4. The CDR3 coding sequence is TGCAGCGTTGAGGGAGACAGGGCCTACGAGCAGTACTTC. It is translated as CSVEGDRAYEQYF.

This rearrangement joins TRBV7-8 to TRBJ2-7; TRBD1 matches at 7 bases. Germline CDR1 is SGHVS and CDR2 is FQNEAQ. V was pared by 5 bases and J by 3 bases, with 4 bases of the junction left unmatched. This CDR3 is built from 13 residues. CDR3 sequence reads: CASSHRQGYEQYF. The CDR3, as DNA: TGTGCCAGCAGCCACAGACAGGGCTACGAGCAGTACTTC.

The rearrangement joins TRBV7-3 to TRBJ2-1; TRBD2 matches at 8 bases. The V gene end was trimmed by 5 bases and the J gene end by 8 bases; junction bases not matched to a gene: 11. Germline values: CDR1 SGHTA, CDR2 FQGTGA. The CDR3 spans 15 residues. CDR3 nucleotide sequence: TGTGCCAGCAGCCCTCAAGCGGGAGTTGAGGATGAGCAGTTCTTC. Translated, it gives CASSPQAGVEDEQFF. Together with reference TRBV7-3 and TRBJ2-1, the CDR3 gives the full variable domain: GAGVSQTPSNKVTEKGKYVELRCDPISGHTALYWYRQSLGQGPEFLIYFQGTGAADDSGLPNDRFFAVRPEGSVSTLKIQRTERGDSAVYLCASSPQAGVEDEQFFGPGTRLTVL.

The CDR3 loop is CASSEATTGMGGYTF. The CDR3 DNA sequence: TGTGCCAGCAGTGAAGCGACGACAGGGATGGGCGGCTACACCTTC. The chain has TRBV2 and TRBJ1-2, with TRBD1 matching over 7 bases. Germline lookup yields CDR1 SNHLY and CDR2 FYNNEI. The CDR3 sequence is 15 residues long. V lost 0 bases to trimming and J lost 8 bases; unmatched junction nucleotides: 9.

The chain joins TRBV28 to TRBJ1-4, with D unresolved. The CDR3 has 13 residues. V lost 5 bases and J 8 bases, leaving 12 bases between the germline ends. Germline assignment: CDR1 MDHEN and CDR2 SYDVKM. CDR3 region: CASSQPRREKLFF. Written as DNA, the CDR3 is TGTGCCAGCAGTCAACCCCGTAGGGAAAAACTGTTTTTT.

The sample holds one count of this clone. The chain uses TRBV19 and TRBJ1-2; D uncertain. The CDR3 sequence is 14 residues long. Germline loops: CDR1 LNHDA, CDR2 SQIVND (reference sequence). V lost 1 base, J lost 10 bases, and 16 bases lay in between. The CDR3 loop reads CASSIVVRERNYTF. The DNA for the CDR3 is TGTGCCAGTAGTATAGTTGTCCGGGAGAGGAACTACACCTTC. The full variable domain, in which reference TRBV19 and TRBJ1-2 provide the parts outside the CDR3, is DGGITQSPKYLFRKEGQNVTLSCEQNLNHDAMYWYRQDPGQGLRLIYYSQIVNDFQKGDIAEGYSVSREKKESFPLTVTSAQKNPTAFYLCASSIVVRERNYTFGSGTRLTVV.

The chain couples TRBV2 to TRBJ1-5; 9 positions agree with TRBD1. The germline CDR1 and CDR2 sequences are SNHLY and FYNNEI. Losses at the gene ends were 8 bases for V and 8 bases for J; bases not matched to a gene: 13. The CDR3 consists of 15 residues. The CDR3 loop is CASGITGGKGEPQHF. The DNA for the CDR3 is TGTGCCAGCGGGATTACAGGGGGCAAAGGGGAGCCCCAGCATTTT.